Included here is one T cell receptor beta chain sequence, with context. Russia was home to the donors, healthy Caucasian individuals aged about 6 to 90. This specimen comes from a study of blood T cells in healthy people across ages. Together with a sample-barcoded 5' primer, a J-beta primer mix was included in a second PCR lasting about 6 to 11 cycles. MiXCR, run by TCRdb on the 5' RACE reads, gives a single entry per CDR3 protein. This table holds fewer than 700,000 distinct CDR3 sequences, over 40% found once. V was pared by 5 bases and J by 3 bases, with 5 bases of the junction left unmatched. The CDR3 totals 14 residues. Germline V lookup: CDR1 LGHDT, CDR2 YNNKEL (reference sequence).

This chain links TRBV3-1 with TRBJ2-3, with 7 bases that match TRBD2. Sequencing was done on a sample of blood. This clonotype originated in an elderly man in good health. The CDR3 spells CASSWTRVTDTQYF. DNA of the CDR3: TGTGCCAGCAGCTGGACTAGAGTAACAGATACGCAGTATTTT.